These 18 T cell receptor beta chains originate from one sample sequenced in a study of blood T cell repertoires in COVID-19. The method was immunoSEQ multiplex PCR; TCRdb's version includes in-frame clones alone and lacks a portion of them. Among 500,000 or so clones listed, approximately 90% were seen once. The sequenced sample was PBMCs or T cells enriched from blood (not recorded which). Every receptor here comes from a woman between 18 and 29 years old who had recovered from COVID-19.

This chain links TRBV2 with TRBJ1-5, with 10 bases identical to TRBD1. Germline trimming cut 9 bases from V and 2 bases from J; bases unmatched to any gene: 4. Germline CDR1 reads SNHLY; CDR2 reads FYNNEI. This CDR3 is 14 amino acids long. This CDR3 is CASGGTGGNQPQHF. The CDR3 DNA sequence: TGTGCCAGTGGCGGGACAGGGGGCAATCAGCCCCAGCATTTT.

This clone appeared a single time. This chain links TRBV6-5 with TRBJ1-2, with D possibly being TRBD1 (5 bases). The CDR3 runs 16 residues. V was shortened by 0 bases and J by 2 bases, with 13 bases between the two germline ends. CDR1 MNHEY and CDR2 SVGAGI come from the germline V gene. The CDR3 reads CASSYSGGRGNYGYTF. The DNA for the CDR3 is TGTGCCAGCAGTTACTCGGGGGGGAGGGGAAACTATGGCTACACCTTC.

This clone was detected once. The chain employs TRBV28 and TRBJ1-5, with no clear D. CDR3 size: 14 residues. Germline V gene sequence: CDR1 MDHEN, CDR2 SYDVKM. V was clipped by 5 bases and J by 6 bases, with 14 bases between them. The CDR3 nucleotides read TGTGCCAGCAGTACAGACGGAGGAGCTCAGCCCCAGCATTTT. It encodes CASSTDGGAQPQHF.

The chain's CDR3 is CASSRGSRGNTIYF. Written as DNA, the CDR3 is TGTGCCAGCTCTAGGGGGAGTAGAGGAAACACCATATATTTT. The chain combines TRBV3-1 (or the pseudogene TRBV3-2) with TRBJ1-3; TRBD1 might be the D (6 bases). Germline CDR1 LGHDT, CDR2 YNNKEL (reference sequence). The V gene lost 8 bases and the J gene lost 4 bases, with 15 bases spanning the gap. CDR3 length: 14 amino acids.

The gene calls are TRBV13 and TRBJ2-1, with D perhaps TRBD1 (6 bases). Germline V CDR1 and CDR2: PRHDT, FYEKMQ (reference sequence). V was cut by 0 bases and J by 5 bases, with 11 bases left in between. CDR3 length: 15 residues. The CDR3 coding sequence is TGTGCCAGCAGCTTAGGCGGGACACCCGACAATGAGCAGTTCTTC. It is translated as CASSLGGTPDNEQFF. The full variable domain, its missing parts supplied by reference TRBV13 and TRBJ2-1, is AAGVIQSPRHLIKEKRETATLKCYPIPRHDTVYWYQQGPGQDPQFLISFYEKMQSDKGSIPDRFSAQQFSDYHSELNMSSLELGDSALYFCASSLGGTPDNEQFFGPGTRLTVL.

The chain has TRBV5-1 and TRBJ2-1, with a possible D match to TRBD1 (7 bases). CDR1 and CDR2 (germline): SGHRS, YFSETQ. Trimming took off 3 bases at V and 4 bases at J, with 14 bases between the two ends. There are 15 residues in the CDR3. The CDR3 is CASSSVGGQYNEQFF. The CDR3 DNA reads TGCGCCAGCAGCTCCGTCGGGGGACAGTACAATGAGCAGTTCTTC.

The rearrangement joins TRBV19 to TRBJ1-6; a possible D gene is TRBD1 (6 bases). CDR1 LNHDA and CDR2 SQIVND come from the germline V gene (reference sequence). Trimming took 7 bases from V and 7 from J, leaving 11 bases between them. The CDR3 totals 13 residues. CDR3 loop: CASTQGWNSPLHF. CDR3 sequence (DNA): TGTGCCAGTACCCAGGGGTGGAATTCACCCCTCCACTTT.

The CDR3 spells CASSTTGGLDGYTF. The CDR3 DNA sequence: TGCGCCAGCAGTACGACAGGGGGTCTCGATGGCTACACCTTC. This chain connects TRBV10-2 to TRBJ1-2, with 9 bases aligning to TRBD1. Germline V lookup: CDR1 WSHSY, CDR2 SAAADI. The trim removed 5 bases at V and 6 bases at J, leaving 7 bases unmatched. The CDR3 spans 14 residues.

This clone was seen once. The CDR3 loop reads CASSLSPGELFF. The DNA for the CDR3 is TGTGCCAGCAGTCTATCCCCCGGGGAGCTGTTTTTT. The J gene is TRBJ2-2, the V gene TRBV2, with D unclear. The CDR3 loop spans 12 amino acids. Trimming shortened V by 5 bases and J by 6 bases, and 7 bases separated the two germline ends. Germline CDR1 is SNHLY and CDR2 is FYNNEI.

The rearrangement uses TRBV30 and TRBJ1-1, with a possible D match to TRBD1 (5 bases). Trimming pared 3 bases from V and 1 base from J, leaving 9 bases between. Germline lookup yields CDR1 GTSNPN and CDR2 SVGIG (reference sequence). The CDR3 totals 13 residues. CDR3 residues: CAWRRGWNTEAFF. The DNA of the CDR3 is TGTGCCTGGAGACGGGGGTGGAACACTGAAGCTTTCTTT.

The chain has TRBV7-2 and TRBJ1-2; D is perhaps TRBD1 (6 bases). Trimming removed 5 bases at V and 8 bases at J, with 21 bases between. CDR1 SGHTA and CDR2 FQGNSA come from the germline V gene. The CDR3 totals 15 residues. The CDR3 reads CASSRETGLTRGYTF. The CDR3 region has the DNA TGTGCCAGCAGCCGCGAGACAGGACTTACGAGAGGCTACACCTTC.

The table lists this clone with a count of one. This chain connects TRBV12-3 or TRBV12-4 to TRBJ2-7, with a possible D match to TRBD1 (5 bases). This CDR3 comprises 13 residues. Trimming shortened V by 6 bases and J by 0 bases, and 9 bases separated the two germline ends. CDR3 region: CASSPQASYEQYF. The CDR3 coding sequence is TGTGCCAGCAGCCCACAGGCCTCCTACGAGCAGTACTTC.

The chain uses TRBV30 and TRBJ2-7; D gene ambiguous. Germline V gives CDR1 GTSNPN, CDR2 SVGIG (reference sequence). Trimming removed 4 bases from V and 0 bases from J, with 13 bases in between. CDR3 length equals 14 residues. The DNA of the CDR3 is TGTGCCTGGAAGACAAGTAGAAGCTCCTACGAGCAGTACTTC. It codes for CAWKTSRSSYEQYF.

The chain carries TRBV19 and TRBJ2-2, with D unresolved. Trimming stripped 7 bases from V and 4 bases from J, with 16 bases between. The CDR3 has 15 amino acids. The V gene's germline CDR1 is LNHDA and CDR2 SQIVND (reference sequence). In DNA, the CDR3 is TGTGCCAGTACCCCGGGTCGAAGGAGCACCGGGGAGCTGTTTTTT. It specifies CASTPGRRSTGELFF.

The rearrangement joins TRBV5-1 to TRBJ2-3, with a possible D match to TRBD2 (5 bases). The germline CDR1 and CDR2 sequences are SGHRS and YFSETQ. V lost 4 bases and J lost 0, with 27 bases in between. The CDR3 runs to 20 residues. In DNA form, the CDR3 reads TGCGCCAGCAGCCCATTCGGCCTTGGGCGGGTACCTTCTAGCACAGATACGCAGTATTTT. It yields the protein CASSPFGLGRVPSSTDTQYF. The whole variable domain, remainder taken from reference TRBV5-1 and TRBJ2-3, is KAGVTQTPRYLIKTRGQQVTLSCSPISGHRSVSWYQQTPGQGLQFLFEYFSETQRNKGNFPGRFSGRQFSNSRSEMNVSTLELGDSALYLCASSPFGLGRVPSSTDTQYFGPGTRLTVL.

This clone was counted a few times. This sample includes further DNA sequences coding for the same CDR3. CDR3: CASSLATAYGYTF. In DNA form, the CDR3 reads TGTGCCAGCAGCTTGGCTACAGCCTATGGCTACACCTTC. The chain joins TRBV7-2 to TRBJ1-2; D is unresolved. CDR1 and CDR2 from the germline V gene are SGHTA and FQGNSA. The CDR3 spans 13 residues. V lost 3 bases and J 4 bases, leaving 9 bases between the germline ends.

J is TRBJ1-1 and V is TRBV6-5; D is possibly TRBD1 (6 bases). V gave up 10 bases and J gave up 4 bases, with 22 bases separating them. Germline values: CDR1 MNHEY, CDR2 SVGAGI. This CDR3 is built from 15 residues. In nucleotides, the CDR3 is TGTGCCATCGGACAGTCCTCCCTTATGGGCACTGAAGCTTTCTTT. It translates to CAIGQSSLMGTEAFF.

V usage is TRBV2 and J usage is TRBJ2-2; weak D call: TRBD2 (5 bases). The CDR3 has 14 amino acids. Trimming took off 8 bases at V and 0 bases at J, with 10 bases between the two ends. Germline-derived CDR1 and CDR2 are SNHLY and FYNNEI. The chain's CDR3 is CASVKDSNTGELFF. The CDR3 bases are TGTGCCAGCGTTAAGGACTCGAACACCGGGGAGCTGTTTTTT.